This is a list of T cell receptor beta chains from one sample in a study of T cell repertoires in cytomegalovirus infection. TCRdb re-derived calls from the reads in MiXCR, one entry per CDR3 protein. The sample includes about 700,000 distinct CDR3 sequences, 30% to 40% of them seen just once. Antigens of these TCRs are unknown. Here the sequenced sample was cultured PBMCs, taken from culture after CMV antigen stimulation. These receptor sequences come from a human donor in good health (CMV status not recorded). Some clones in this sample may be carry-over from other donors' samples. Both conserved end residues are part of each CDR3. A D gene is named only where the DNA matches it firmly. Clone size is shown for a subset of rows, as once, few, many or a class of expanded clone.

>TRBV11-2|TRBD2|-|TRBJ2-2
CASSLVLAGGGDTGELFF
TGTGCCAGCAGCTTAGTTCTAGCGGGGGGAGGAGACACCGGGGAGCTGTTTTTT
>TRBV6-5|-|-|TRBJ2-7
CASSYSNQLYEQYF
TGTGCCAGCAGTTACTCAAACCAGCTCTACGAGCAGTACTTC
>TRBV12-3/TRBV12-4|-|-|TRBJ1-1
CASMPTITSTEAFF
TGTGCCAGCATGCCGACCATTACGAGCACTGAAGCTTTCTTT
>TRBV7-2|-|many|TRBJ2-1
CASSLFGSYNEQFF
TGTGCCAGCAGCTTGTTCGGCTCCTACAATGAGCAGTTCTTC
>TRBV7-2|-|few|TRBJ1-1
CASSSLSPGSAFF
TGTGCCAGCAGCTCCCTCTCACCAGGTAGCGCTTTCTTT
>TRBV20-1|-|-|TRBJ2-1
CSASRTNYNEQFF
TGCAGTGCTAGCCGGACTAACTACAATGAGCAGTTCTTC
>TRBV7-8|-|few|TRBJ2-1
CASSWPVGGGNNEQFF
TGTGCCAGCAGCTGGCCGGTAGGAGGGGGCAACAATGAGCAGTTCTTC
>TRBV6-8|-|-|TRBJ2-1
CASTYSTDQGNEQFF
TGTGCCAGCACCTACAGTACCGACCAGGGCAATGAGCAGTTCTTC
>TRBV5-4|-|-|TRBJ2-3
CASSSKGRNTDTQYF
TGTGCCAGCAGCTCCAAGGGCCGAAACACAGATACGCAGTATTTT
>TRBV11-1|-|-|TRBJ1-6
CASSLDNGNSPLHF
TGTGCCAGCAGCTTGGACAATGGGAATTCACCCCTCCACTTT
>TRBV11-2|TRBD2|few|TRBJ2-6
CASSPGGGWGSGANVLTF
TGTGCCAGCAGCCCCGGGGGGGGTTGGGGCTCTGGGGCCAACGTCCTGACTTTC
>TRBV6-1|TRBD2|few|TRBJ2-5
CASTLRPSGQETQYF
TGTGCCAGCACCCTGCGGCCTAGCGGCCAAGAGACCCAGTACTTC
>TRBV4-3|TRBD2|few|TRBJ2-1
CASSPGLARYNEQFF
TGCGCCAGCAGCCCTGGACTAGCGAGATACAATGAGCAGTTCTTC
>TRBV7-2|-|many|TRBJ2-2
CASSLIGGLNTGELFF
TGTGCCAGCAGCTTAATAGGGGGATTGAACACCGGGGAGCTGTTTTTT
>TRBV6-5|-|-|TRBJ1-2
CASSYSAGAYGYTF
TGTGCCAGCAGTTATTCGGCGGGCGCCTATGGCTACACCTTC
>TRBV2|-|-|TRBJ2-1
CASSEGPYNEQFF
TGTGCCAGCAGTGAGGGCCCCTACAATGAGCAGTTCTTC
>TRBV12-5|-|-|TRBJ1-4
CASGATGLDEKLFF
TGTGCTAGTGGTGCGACAGGCTTAGATGAAAAACTGTTTTTT
>TRBV5-6|TRBD1|-|TRBJ2-7
CASSLFTGTESGEQYF
TGTGCCAGCAGCTTATTCACCGGGACAGAGTCAGGGGAGCAGTACTTC
>TRBV30|-|-|TRBJ2-2
CAWSPRLTGELFF
TGTGCCTGGAGTCCCAGGTTGACCGGGGAGCTGTTTTTT
>TRBV10-3|TRBD2|few|TRBJ2-1
CAISNFIASGNYNEQFF
TGTGCCATCAGTAATTTCATCGCTAGCGGGAACTACAATGAGCAGTTCTTC
>TRBV15|-|-|TRBJ2-3
CATSRVGADTQYF
TGTGCCACCAGTAGGGTGGGTGCGGATACGCAGTATTTT
>TRBV12-3/TRBV12-4|-|few|TRBJ2-2
CASSFGSTGELFF
TGTGCCAGCAGTTTCGGATCGACGGGGGAGCTGTTTTTT
>TRBV6-1|-|-|TRBJ2-7
CASSEYQGKQYF
TGTGCCAGCAGTGAATACCAGGGGAAGCAGTACTTC
>TRBV6-6|-|-|TRBJ2-4
CASTEPGIGKNIQYF
TGTGCCAGCACCGAACCAGGCATAGGCAAAAACATTCAGTACTTC
>TRBV4-1|TRBD1|-|TRBJ2-7
CASSHKQGVSDEQYF
TGCGCCAGCAGCCACAAACAGGGGGTGTCTGACGAGCAGTACTTC
>TRBV4-1|-|-|TRBJ1-2
CASSQQGSGYGYTF
TGCGCCAGCAGCCAACAGGGTTCAGGCTATGGCTACACCTTC
>TRBV19|TRBD2|-|TRBJ2-3
CASSNPGQRDTDTQYF
TGTGCCAGTAGTAACCCAGGCCAGCGGGACACAGATACGCAGTATTTT
>TRBV6-2/TRBV6-3|TRBD2|few|TRBJ2-1
CASSRTSGGNLF
TGTGCCAGCAGTAGAACTAGCGGGGGGAATCTCTTC
>TRBV20-1|-|-|TRBJ1-5
CSAARGNLLNQPQHF
TGCAGCGCGGCACGAGGCAACCTTCTTAATCAGCCCCAGCATTTT
>TRBV4-2|-|-|TRBJ1-2
CASSQDRDPITGGYTF
TGTGCCAGCAGCCAAGATCGGGACCCAATCACGGGGGGCTACACCTTC
>TRBV23-1|-|few|TRBJ2-2
CASSHQTTNTGELFF
TGCGCCAGCAGTCACCAGACAACGAACACCGGGGAGCTGTTTTTT
>TRBV11-2|-|few|TRBJ2-7
CASSIGRIYEQYF
TGTGCCAGCAGCATTGGACGGATATACGAGCAGTACTTC
>TRBV6-5|-|-|TRBJ2-3
CASGVYTDTQYF
TGTGCCAGCGGTGTATACACAGATACGCAGTATTTT
>TRBV7-6|TRBD2|-|TRBJ2-5
CASSLGSTSGGQETQYF
TGTGCCAGCAGCTTAGGGTCGACTAGCGGGGGGCAAGAGACCCAGTACTTC
>TRBV7-2|-|many|TRBJ1-2
CASSSGPSVGGYTF
TGTGCCAGCAGCTCTGGGCCCTCGGTCGGGGGCTACACCTTC
>TRBV5-1|-|-|TRBJ2-1
CASSSGRSDEQFF
TGCGCCAGCAGCTCGGGGAGGTCGGATGAGCAGTTCTTC
>TRBV4-3|TRBD2|-|TRBJ2-3
CASSRLAGSGTDTQYF
TGCGCCAGCAGCCGTTTAGCGGGATCAGGCACAGATACGCAGTATTTT
>TRBV6-1|-|-|TRBJ2-3
CASSEFGGTPWDTQYF
TGTGCCAGCAGTGAATTTGGGGGAACTCCCTGGGATACGCAGTATTTT
>TRBV6-6|TRBD2|-|TRBJ2-4
CASSSGLAGGPGIQYF
TGTGCCAGCAGTTCCGGACTAGCGGGAGGGCCGGGCATTCAGTACTTC
>TRBV7-2|-|few|TRBJ2-5
CASSPDLGETQYF
TGTGCCAGCAGCCCAGACTTAGGAGAGACCCAGTACTTC
>TRBV29-1|-|few|TRBJ2-7
CSVEDPELEQYF
TGCAGCGTTGAAGACCCTGAACTCGAGCAGTACTTC
>TRBV2|TRBD2|-|TRBJ2-2
CASSGPGGPNGELFF
TGTGCCAGCAGTGGTCCGGGAGGGCCGAACGGGGAGCTGTTTTTT
>TRBV28|-|-|TRBJ2-7
CASSPPGRAWTRYYF
TGTGCCAGCAGTCCCCCGGGACGAGCCTGGACGAGGTACTACTTC
>TRBV25-1|-|-|TRBJ2-5
CASGALSGQETQYF
TGTGCCAGCGGAGCGCTGAGCGGCCAAGAGACCCAGTACTTC
>TRBV6-1|-|-|TRBJ2-4
CASLGPLGIQYF
TGTGCCAGCTTGGGGCCCCTGGGCATTCAGTACTTC
>TRBV7-8|-|-|TRBJ1-6
CASSLPGMGSPLHF
TGTGCCAGCAGCTTACCAGGGATGGGTTCACCCCTCCACTTT
>TRBV20-1|-|-|TRBJ2-5
CSASPYGAQETQYF
TGCAGTGCTAGCCCCTACGGGGCCCAAGAGACCCAGTACTTC
>TRBV12-3/TRBV12-4|-|-|TRBJ2-1
CASSPGRGYYNEQFF
TGTGCCAGCAGTCCGGGCAGGGGCTACTACAATGAGCAGTTCTTC
>TRBV29-1|TRBD1|-|TRBJ2-3
CSVAGTGGRDTQYF
TGCAGCGTCGCCGGGACAGGGGGCAGGGATACGCAGTATTTT
>TRBV2|TRBD1|-|TRBJ2-3
CASSLRDRVATDTQYF
TGTGCCAGCAGTCTCCGGGACAGGGTCGCGACAGATACGCAGTATTTT
>TRBV2|-|-|TRBJ2-6
CASSVFPSGANVLTF
TGTGCCAGCAGTGTATTTCCTTCTGGGGCCAACGTCCTGACTTTC
>TRBV7-9|TRBD1|many|TRBJ2-1
CASIPTGDHNEQFF
TGTGCCAGCATCCCGACAGGGGACCACAATGAGCAGTTCTTC